This TCR beta chain was observed in a study of T cell repertoires in ileal Crohn's disease. Study-wide context: Patients had a median roughly 8-year disease duration, and roughly 38% were active smokers.

Here immunoSEQ multiplex PCR was the method, and the copy in TCRdb shows in-frame clones only, minus some. The sample holds more than 11,000 clones; 70% are singletons and the top ten take under 7%. Trimming left V 2 bases short and J 6 bases short, with 13 bases between. The CDR3 consists of 15 residues. Looked up from germline, CDR1 is MDHEN and CDR2 is SYDVKM. Included were adult ileal or ileocolonic Crohn's patients indicated for ileocolonic resection. Findings and caveats of the study: Clonal expansions were more frequent in active smokers than non-smokers at surgery.

Points on this clone: The antigen is undetermined.

The chain employs TRBV28 and TRBJ1-4; D gene ambiguous. The TCR originated in an adult with Crohn's disease. Sequenced: ileal tissue. CDR3 sequence reads: CASSLGGGPDEKLFF. The DNA of the CDR3 is TGTGCCAGCAGTTTAGGAGGAGGGCCTGATGAAAAACTGTTTTTT.